The 17 T cell receptor beta chains reported below all come from one sample, sequenced in a study of resident and recirculating memory T cells in vitiligo. Sequenced by immunoSEQ multiplex PCR; TCRdb stores in-frame clones only, minus some. This sample yields 35,000 to 45,000 clones, of which around nine tenths are seen a single time; 4.5% belongs to the top ten. Sequencing was carried out using blood. The receptors come from a male donor with vitiligo.

The gene calls are TRBV7-9 and TRBJ1-1; D is uncertain. Trimming pared 3 bases from V and 4 bases from J, leaving 9 bases between. The CDR3 spans 13 residues. Germline CDR1 and CDR2: SEHNR and FQNEAQ (reference sequence). The CDR3 sequence is CASSFEGATEAFF. CDR3 nucleotides: TGTGCCAGCAGCTTCGAGGGAGCCACTGAAGCTTTCTTT.

The J gene is TRBJ2-6, the V gene TRBV29-1; 9 nucleotides match TRBD1. Looked up from germline, CDR1 is SQVTM and CDR2 is ANQGSEA. The V segment lost 6 bases and the J segment 1 base; nucleotides outside the gene matches: 7. The CDR3 has 16 amino acids. CDR3 loop: CSVSTGGFSGANVLTF. The CDR3 DNA reads TGCAGCGTCTCGACAGGGGGATTTTCTGGGGCCAACGTCCTGACTTTC.

In DNA form, the CDR3 reads TGTGCCAGCAGTGCAGATACAGGGTCAGATACGCAGTATTTT. Translated: CASSADTGSDTQYF. This chain uses TRBV6-1 with TRBJ2-3, with D possibly being TRBD1 (6 bases). V lost 4 bases, J lost 4 bases, and 12 bases lay in between. This CDR3 is built from 14 residues. Per the germline V gene, CDR1 is MNHNS and CDR2 is SASEGT.

There are a few counts of this clone. The chain couples TRBV10-3 to TRBJ1-1, with 10 bases lining up with TRBD1. Trimming cost V 8 bases and J 4 bases; bases outside gene matches: 10. The CDR3 is 15 amino acids. Germline values: CDR1 ENHRY, CDR2 SYGVKD. CDR3 sequence reads: CAIRGDRGSLTEAFF. CDR3 sequence (DNA): TGTGCCATCCGGGGGGACAGGGGAAGCCTCACTGAAGCTTTCTTT.

Written as DNA, the CDR3 is TGTGCCAGCAGCGTAGAGGGGGCCCCCGCAGATACGCAGTATTTT. Translation gives CASSVEGAPADTQYF. The rearrangement links TRBV9 to TRBJ2-3, with TRBD1 identical over 7 bases. CDR3 length: 15 residues. The germline V gene encodes CDR1 SGDLS and CDR2 YYNGEE. The V and J ends lost 0 bases and 4 bases, in that order; junction bases with no gene match: 5.

This CDR3 is CAISEGLRGLWGYTF. The CDR3 DNA reads as TGTGCCATCAGTGAGGGCCTGAGGGGGCTTTGGGGCTACACCTTC. J is TRBJ1-2 and V is TRBV10-3, with 7 bases that match TRBD1. From germline, CDR1 is ENHRY and CDR2 SYGVKD. V trimming: 2 bases; J trimming: 8 bases; junction bases outside the gene matches: 11. This CDR3 region has 15 residues.

The V and J genes are TRBV11-2 and TRBJ2-7, with 12 bases matching TRBD2. In germline, CDR1 is SGHAT, CDR2 FQNNGV. There are 16 residues in the CDR3. Trimming at V came to 1 base and at J to 7 bases, leaving 8 bases not matched to a gene. The CDR3 bases are TGTGCCAGCAGCTTAGGAGATCCCGGACTAGCGGGGGAGCAGTACTTC. This translates into CASSLGDPGLAGEQYF.

This chain connects TRBV7-8 to TRBJ2-7; TRBD2 matches at 13 bases. Germline V lookup: CDR1 SGHVS, CDR2 FQNEAQ. This CDR3 is built from 16 residues. V shed 1 base, J shed 3 bases, and the junction held 3 bases outside the gene matches. The chain's CDR3 is CASSLERTSGGYEQYF. CDR3 nucleotide sequence: TGTGCCAGCAGCTTAGAAAGGACTAGCGGGGGCTACGAGCAGTACTTC.

V gene TRBV4-2 combines with J gene TRBJ1-6; 7 nucleotides line up with TRBD1. The V gene end was trimmed by 2 bases and the J gene end by 0 bases; junction bases not matched to a gene: 7. This CDR3 spans 18 amino acids. The germline V gene has CDR1 LGHNA and CDR2 YNFKEQ. The CDR3 sequence is CASSQSGQESSYNSPLHF. DNA for the CDR3: TGTGCCAGCAGCCAATCAGGACAGGAGAGCTCCTATAATTCACCCCTCCACTTT.

This rearrangement joins TRBV7-6 to TRBJ2-7; maybe TRBD2 (6 bases). Per germline, CDR1 SGHVS and CDR2 FNYEAQ. The CDR3 consists of 14 residues. Trimming took off 6 bases at V and 10 bases at J, with 22 bases between the two ends. The CDR3 DNA reads TGTGCCAGCAGTCAACAGAGCCTAGGAGGGCAACAGTACTTC. The encoded protein is CASSQQSLGGQQYF.

This sequence joins TRBV4-2 and TRBJ1-1; weak D call: TRBD1 (6 bases). V gave up 1 base and J gave up 10 bases, with 22 bases separating them. Germline V gene data show CDR1 as LGHNA and CDR2 as YNFKEQ. The CDR3 loop spans 16 amino acids. The CDR3 DNA reads TGTGCCAGCAGCCAAGTCGTGCTTGGGGGGGCGGAAGGAGCTTTCTTT. Translated: CASSQVVLGGAEGAFF.

The chain links TRBV25-1 to TRBJ2-1; TRBD1 is a possible D gene (7 bases). CDR3 length equals 15 residues. In germline, CDR1 is MGHDK, CDR2 SYGVNS. Trimming pared 1 base from V and 7 bases from J, leaving 14 bases between. This CDR3 is CASSEWAGGRNEQFF. The DNA of the CDR3 is TGTGCCAGCAGTGAATGGGCAGGGGGGAGAAATGAGCAGTTCTTC.

As for this clone: Other DNA sequences of this sample code for an identical CDR3. This chain connects TRBV27 to TRBJ1-2; TRBD1 matches 8 bases. The junction had 1 base not matched to a gene; V was cut back by 2 bases and J by 2 bases. The CDR3 loop spans 14 amino acids. CDR1 and CDR2 from the germline V gene are MNHEY and SMNVEV (reference sequence). CDR3 sequence reads: CASSLQGANYGYTF. As DNA, the CDR3 is TGTGCCAGCAGTTTACAGGGGGCAAACTATGGCTACACCTTC.

This chain joins TRBV5-4 and TRBJ2-5, with TRBD1 as a possible D gene (6 bases). Between the trimmed V and J ends, which lost 0 bases and 4 bases, there was a span of 13 bases. The CDR3 consists of 15 residues. The V gene's germline CDR1 is SGHNT and CDR2 YYREEE (reference sequence). The CDR3, as DNA: TGTGCCAGCAGCTTGGAGGGGGATTTGGGAGAGACCCAGTACTTC. The encoded protein is CASSLEGDLGETQYF.

This chain uses TRBV5-1 with TRBJ2-7, with 8 bases that match TRBD1. CDR1 and CDR2 (germline): SGHRS, YFSETQ. The CDR3 has 15 residues. Germline trimming cut 0 bases from V and 0 bases from J; bases unmatched to any gene: 2. CDR3: CASSLGQGTSYEQYF. The CDR3, as DNA: TGCGCCAGCAGCTTGGGACAGGGGACCTCCTACGAGCAGTACTTC.

The chain has TRBV4-3 and TRBJ1-1; D ambiguous. Germline V gives CDR1 LGHNA, CDR2 YSLEER. The CDR3 is 16 residues long. The ends were cut back, 2 bases at V and 0 bases at J, with 13 bases in the middle. The CDR3 coding sequence is TGCGCCAGCAGCCAACCCCGCGGGTCTATGAACACTGAAGCTTTCTTT. Translated, it gives CASSQPRGSMNTEAFF.

This chain links TRBV4-1 with TRBJ2-4; 8 nucleotides agree with TRBD2. J was trimmed by 8 bases and V by 7 bases; bases with no gene match: 16. This CDR3 spans 16 amino acids. Germline V gives CDR1 MGHRA, CDR2 YSYEKL. CDR3 in DNA: TGCGCCAGCAACAAAGTAGTAGGCGGGGGGAATGACATTCAGTACTTC. Translation: CASNKVVGGGNDIQYF.